The 27 T cell receptor beta chains presented below share a single source sample, sequenced in a study of graft-versus-host responses after intestinal transplantation. The antigens these receptors bind are not known. Clones were read by immunoSEQ multiplex PCR, and TCRdb kept only the in-frame ones, dropping some. The table shows over 90,000 clones, with 91% occurring only once. The specimen was unstimulated CD4+ T cells sorted from spleen or lymph node cells, collected before transplant. Receptors were obtained from a human donor who was the organ donor for an intestinal transplant.

The chain joins TRBV9 to TRBJ1-5; TRBD1 matches at 7 bases. Germline V gene data show CDR1 as SGDLS and CDR2 as YYNGEE. Unmatched junction bases numbered 5, after V lost 3 bases and J lost 5 bases. This CDR3 region has 14 residues. CDR3 in amino acids: CASSARDRDQPQHF. The DNA for the CDR3 is TGTGCCAGCAGCGCCCGGGACAGAGATCAGCCCCAGCATTTT.

V usage is TRBV6-6 and J usage is TRBJ1-6, with TRBD1 matching 7 bases. Germline loops: CDR1 MNHNY, CDR2 SVGAGI (reference sequence). This CDR3 has 15 amino acids. After removal of 2 bases from V and 10 bases from J, the junction contained 8 bases not matched to a gene. The DNA of the CDR3 is TGTGCCAGCAGTTACCCGGACAGGAGGAAGTCACCCCTCCACTTT. It specifies CASSYPDRRKSPLHF.

In its sample, this clone was seen once. This rearrangement joins TRBV19 to TRBJ1-3; maybe TRBD1 (5 bases). Looked up from germline, CDR1 is LNHDA and CDR2 is SQIVND (reference sequence). V dropped 6 bases and J dropped 4 bases, with 13 bases sitting between them. This CDR3 is 14 amino acids long. CDR3 DNA: TGTGCCAGTAGCTTCGCAGGGCCCGGAAACACCATATATTTT. This codes for CASSFAGPGNTIYF.

The chain employs TRBV27 and TRBJ2-3, with no clear D. Per germline, CDR1 MNHEY and CDR2 SMNVEV (reference sequence). The CDR3 spans 13 residues. Trimming took 8 bases from V and 1 from J, leaving 10 bases between them. CDR3 sequence reads: CASGQAGTDTQYF. The CDR3 DNA is TGTGCCAGCGGGCAGGCAGGCACAGATACGCAGTATTTT.

The chain carries TRBV7-3 and TRBJ2-5; maybe TRBD2 (6 bases). Germline V lookup: CDR1 SGHTA, CDR2 FQGTGA. Trimming shortened V by 2 bases and J by 5 bases, and 6 bases separated the two germline ends. The CDR3 runs 12 residues. The CDR3 region has the DNA TGTGCCAGCAGCTTAGCGGGGGAGACCCAGTACTTC. It encodes CASSLAGETQYF.

V and J are TRBV6-5 and TRBJ1-2; D may be TRBD1 (6 bases). CDR3 length: 15 amino acids. Germline V gene data show CDR1 as MNHEY and CDR2 as SVGAGI. The V end was cut by 5 bases, the J end by 4 bases, with 17 bases between. The CDR3 region has the DNA TGTGCCAGCAGTCGCCGTAGGGGGTCGGCCTATGGCTACACCTTC. Translating it yields CASSRRRGSAYGYTF.

The chain links TRBV7-9 to TRBJ2-5; 7 nucleotides align to TRBD1. V was clipped by 6 bases and J by 2 bases; unmatched bases: 6. Germline V gives CDR1 SEHNR, CDR2 FQNEAQ (reference sequence). CDR3 length equals 14 residues. In DNA, the CDR3 is TGTGCCAGCAGACATGGGACAGATCAAGAGACCCAGTACTTC. It is translated as CASRHGTDQETQYF.

This chain uses TRBV7-2 with TRBJ1-2; perhaps TRBD1 as D (6 bases). V lost 4 bases, J lost 7 bases, and 7 bases lay in between. The CDR3 runs 11 residues. Germline V gives CDR1 SGHTA, CDR2 FQGNSA. The CDR3: CASSSRGGYTF. The CDR3 region has the DNA TGTGCCAGCAGCTCCAGGGGTGGCTACACCTTC.

In its sample, this clone was seen once. V usage is TRBV14 and J usage is TRBJ2-3, with TRBD2 as a possible D gene (7 bases). The CDR3 contains 15 residues. Germline assignment: CDR1 SGHDN and CDR2 FVKESK. Trimming removed 4 bases from V and 2 bases from J, with 13 bases in between. The CDR3 DNA is TGTGCCAGCAGCCGTTGGGGGGGCAACACAGATACGCAGTATTTT. Translation: CASSRWGGNTDTQYF.

This chain joins TRBV7-9 and TRBJ1-6, with a tentative D call TRBD1 (5 bases). The CDR3 covers 15 residues. Trimming pared 1 base from V and 9 bases from J, leaving 13 bases between. CDR1 and CDR2 from the germline V gene are SEHNR and FQNEAQ (reference sequence). Written as DNA, the CDR3 is TGTGCCAGCAGCTTAGAAGGGCAGGGCGGTTCACCCCTCCACTTT. Its protein is CASSLEGQGGSPLHF.

The V call is TRBV7-8, the J call TRBJ2-5; D is possibly TRBD1 (5 bases). The germline V gene encodes CDR1 SGHVS and CDR2 FQNEAQ. The V and J ends lost 5 bases and 5 bases respectively, with 15 bases between them. The CDR3 sequence is 14 residues long. The CDR3, as DNA: TGTGCCAGCAGCCTACAACCAGGGTCGGAGACCCAGTACTTC. Translation gives CASSLQPGSETQYF. The full variable domain, its missing parts supplied by reference TRBV7-8 and TRBJ2-5, is GAGVSQSPRYKVAKRGQDVALRCDPISGHVSLFWYQQALGQGPEFLTYFQNEAQLDKSGLPSDRFFAERPEGSVSTLKIQRTQQEDSAVYLCASSLQPGSETQYFGPGTRLLVL.

This rearrangement joins TRBV28 to TRBJ1-3; D is possibly TRBD1 (6 bases). CDR3 length equals 17 residues. V lost 7 bases and J 0 bases, leaving 19 bases between the germline ends. Germline V lookup: CDR1 MDHEN, CDR2 SYDVKM. This CDR3 is CASTRNGRTVSGNTIYF. For the CDR3, the DNA is TGTGCCAGCACCCGAAATGGTAGGACAGTCTCTGGAAACACCATATATTTT.

This chain links TRBV2 with TRBJ1-4; possible D gene TRBD1, 5 bases. CDR1 is SNHLY, CDR2 FYNNEI, per germline. Trimming took 6 bases from V and 1 from J, leaving 9 bases between them. The CDR3 covers 14 residues. For the CDR3, the DNA is TGTGCCAGCAGCCAAGACAGAACTAATGAAAAACTGTTTTTT. It yields the protein CASSQDRTNEKLFF.

This chain joins TRBV29-1 and TRBJ2-3; D unclear. CDR1 is SQVTM and CDR2 is ANQGSEA in the germline V gene. The CDR3 is made up of 14 amino acids. The V end was cut by 3 bases, the J end by 5 bases, with 15 bases between. Here the CDR3 reads CSVDSASVIDTQYF. The CDR3 DNA reads as TGCAGCGTTGACTCCGCTTCAGTTATAGATACGCAGTATTTT.

The chain combines TRBV28 with TRBJ2-7; 7 positions agree with TRBD2. The CDR3 has 14 residues. V was clipped by 2 bases and J by 0 bases; unmatched bases: 1. Germline lookup yields CDR1 MDHEN and CDR2 SYDVKM. CDR3 nucleotides: TGTGCCAGCAGTTTAGGGGGGGGCTCCTACGAGCAGTACTTC. Amino acids: CASSLGGGSYEQYF.

This sequence joins TRBV14 and TRBJ2-3; D is possibly TRBD2 (6 bases). This CDR3 has 13 amino acids. V was shortened by 1 base and J by 7 bases, with 9 bases between the two germline ends. Per germline, CDR1 SGHDN and CDR2 FVKESK. The CDR3 bases are TGTGCCAGCAGCCAAGTTGGGGGGAATACGCAGTATTTT. Residues: CASSQVGGNTQYF.

This chain links TRBV6-5 with TRBJ2-5; no definite D call. The last part of the DNA fits TRBJ2-7 better; the J call may be wrong. CDR1 is MNHEY, CDR2 SVGAGI, per germline. The CDR3 loop spans 15 amino acids. The CDR3 DNA follows: TGTGCCAGCAGTTACTCCCTCGTCCAACGCTACGAGCAGTACTTC. It encodes CASSYSLVQRYEQYF.

This clone came up a few times. V gene TRBV25-1 combines with J gene TRBJ2-1; D remains ambiguous. The ends were cut back, 5 bases at V and 6 bases at J, with 8 bases in the middle. Germline V gene data show CDR1 as MGHDK and CDR2 as SYGVNS. The CDR3 contains 12 residues. CDR3 residues: CASSHAINEQFF. The DNA for the CDR3 is TGTGCCAGCAGTCACGCGATCAATGAGCAGTTCTTC.

The J gene is TRBJ1-4, the V gene TRBV11-2; the D gene is possibly TRBD1 (6 bases). Germline loops: CDR1 SGHAT, CDR2 FQNNGV. V shed 5 bases and J shed 3 bases, with 16 bases lying between them. The CDR3 is made up of 16 amino acids. This chain's CDR3 is CASSPGTRQANEKLFF. DNA of the CDR3: TGTGCCAGCAGCCCTGGGACACGCCAGGCTAATGAAAAACTGTTTTTT.

This clone was counted a single time. In DNA form, the CDR3 reads TGTGCCAGCAGCTTAGTGTCGCGACAGGGAATATACGAGCAGTACTTC. Translated, it gives CASSLVSRQGIYEQYF. The V gene is TRBV7-2, the J gene TRBJ2-7; 7 bases line up with TRBD1. Germline assignment: CDR1 SGHTA and CDR2 FQGNSA. V was pared by 1 base and J by 4 bases, with 10 bases of the junction left unmatched. The CDR3 runs 16 residues. Together with reference TRBV7-2 and TRBJ2-7, the CDR3 gives the full variable domain: GAGVSQSPSNKVTEKGKDVELRCDPISGHTALYWYRQSLGQGLEFLIYFQGNSAPDKSGLPSDRFSAERTGGSVSTLTIQRTQQEDSAVYLCASSLVSRQGIYEQYFGPGTRLTVT.

The rearrangement links TRBV7-8 to TRBJ2-3, with TRBD1 identical over 7 bases. Germline V gene sequence: CDR1 SGHVS, CDR2 FQNEAQ. This CDR3 region has 15 residues. The J segment lost 0 bases and the V segment lost 4 bases, leaving 4 bases of the junction unmatched. DNA for the CDR3: TGTGCCAGCAGCTCAAGACAGGGAAGCACAGATACGCAGTATTTT. Protein sequence: CASSSRQGSTDTQYF.

V gene TRBV9 combines with J gene TRBJ2-5; 7 bases align to TRBD1. The CDR3 length is 15 residues. Trimming at V came to 4 bases and at J to 5 bases, leaving 11 bases not matched to a gene. Germline CDR1 SGDLS, CDR2 YYNGEE. The CDR3 region is CASSIHPRGTETQYF. The CDR3 nucleotides read TGTGCCAGCAGCATCCACCCCAGGGGGACGGAGACCCAGTACTTC.

The V gene is TRBV2, the J gene TRBJ2-5; TRBD2 agrees at 8 bases. Germline V lookup: CDR1 SNHLY, CDR2 FYNNEI. J was trimmed by 4 bases and V by 6 bases; bases with no gene match: 7. The CDR3 is 14 amino acids. The CDR3 region is CASSLIGGGETQYF. The CDR3 DNA follows: TGTGCCAGCAGCCTAATCGGGGGGGGAGAGACCCAGTACTTC.

V usage is TRBV7-2 and J usage is TRBJ1-1; possibly TRBD1 for D (6 bases). This CDR3 has 15 residues. Trimming shortened V by 0 bases and J by 10 bases, and 18 bases separated the two germline ends. The germline V gene has CDR1 SGHTA and CDR2 FQGNSA. Here the CDR3 reads CASSLAGTSISGAFF. Written as DNA, the CDR3 is TGTGCCAGCAGCTTAGCAGGGACATCGATTTCCGGAGCTTTCTTT. The whole variable domain, filled in from reference TRBV7-2 and TRBJ1-1, reads GAGVSQSPSNKVTEKGKDVELRCDPISGHTALYWYRQSLGQGLEFLIYFQGNSAPDKSGLPSDRFSAERTGGSVSTLTIQRTQQEDSAVYLCASSLAGTSISGAFFGQGTRLTVV.

The chain recombines TRBV5-1 with TRBJ1-3, with no clear D. Trimming took off 3 bases at V and 0 bases at J, with 16 bases between the two ends. Germline loops: CDR1 SGHRS, CDR2 YFSETQ. CDR3 length: 17 residues. The CDR3 DNA is TGCGCCAGCAGCTCGGCAGGTATCTCGGACTCTGGAAACACCATATATTTT. It is translated as CASSSAGISDSGNTIYF.

The V gene is TRBV4-1, the J gene TRBJ1-2; 9 bases are a match to TRBD1. The V gene end was trimmed by 1 base and the J gene end by 3 bases; junction bases not matched to a gene: 18. Germline V gives CDR1 MGHRA, CDR2 YSYEKL. The CDR3 sequence is 20 residues long. CDR3 sequence reads: CASSQVWSGDRDRVDYGYTF. The CDR3, as DNA: TGCGCCAGCAGCCAAGTATGGTCCGGGGACCGGGACAGGGTCGACTATGGCTACACCTTC.

This chain links TRBV10-3 with TRBJ2-1; TRBD1 matches 9 bases. This CDR3 has 15 amino acids. The V gene end was trimmed by 6 bases and the J gene end by 6 bases; junction bases not matched to a gene: 9. Germline V gene data show CDR1 as ENHRY and CDR2 as SYGVKD. DNA of the CDR3: TGTGCCATCAGCCAACAGGGGGCGGGGGTCAATGAGCAGTTCTTC. Translated, it gives CAISQQGAGVNEQFF.